Following are 26 T cell receptor beta chains from one sample sequenced in a study of T-cell reconstitution after alpha-beta-depleted transplantation in children. Unique molecular identifiers were incorporated during preparation of the TCRbeta library. TCRdb reprocessed the PCR reads via MiXCR and lists one record per CDR3 protein. The data contain 480,000 or so distinct CDR3 sequences, roughly a tenth of them singletons. This specimen consisted of PBMCs, obtained before TCRalphabeta/CD19-depleted stem cell transplant. The receptor set was obtained from a child under 10 years old with inherited bone marrow failure, due to receive a stem cell transplant.

This clonotype was detected many times. V usage is TRBV7-2 and J usage is TRBJ2-3; a weak D match, TRBD2 (5 bases). The CDR3 extends over 14 amino acids. Trimming pared 2 bases from V and 6 bases from J, leaving 12 bases between. CDR1 and CDR2 (germline): SGHTA, FQGNSA. This chain's CDR3 is CASSLTRRTDTQYF. The CDR3 DNA is TGTGCCAGCAGCTTAACCCGGAGGACCGATACGCAGTATTTT.

Ten or more counts support this clonotype. This chain connects TRBV27 to TRBJ1-1; D unclear. CDR1 MNHEY and CDR2 SMNVEV come from the germline V gene (reference sequence). The CDR3 contains 14 residues. V was pared by 5 bases and J by 5 bases, with 15 bases between. The CDR3 loop reads CASSPPSRVTEAFF. CDR3 coding DNA: TGTGCCAGCAGTCCCCCCTCGAGGGTTACTGAAGCTTTCTTT.

V usage is TRBV20-1 and J usage is TRBJ2-7; TRBD1 matches at 10 bases. Germline lookup yields CDR1 DFQATT and CDR2 SNEGSKA (reference sequence). The CDR3 covers 14 residues. V lost 6 bases to trimming and J lost 5 bases; unmatched junction nucleotides: 10. In DNA form, the CDR3 reads TGCAGTGCAACCGGACAGGGGGTGTTCCACGAGCAGTACTTC. Residues: CSATGQGVFHEQYF.

This clonotype was picked up many times. The chain uses TRBV10-1 and TRBJ2-3, with 9 bases matching TRBD2. V shed 4 bases and J 3 bases; nucleotides not matched to a gene: 2. Germline-derived CDR1 and CDR2 are WNHNN and SYGVQD (reference sequence). The CDR3 runs to 14 residues. The CDR3 sequence: CASSGSGRTDTQYF. Written as DNA, the CDR3 is TGCGCCAGCAGTGGAAGCGGGAGGACAGATACGCAGTATTTT.

This clonotype was found many times. This chain joins TRBV20-1 and TRBJ2-1, with D hard to call. The CDR3 contains 13 residues. Germline-derived CDR1 and CDR2 are DFQATT and SNEGSKA (reference sequence). Trimming removed 5 bases from V and 10 bases from J, with 18 bases in between. The CDR3 loop is CSAPGPPNVEQFF. The CDR3 DNA sequence: TGCAGTGCTCCCGGCCCGCCCAATGTAGAGCAGTTCTTC.

This clonotype was observed at least ten times. CDR3 sequence: CASSPPVAGYTDTQYF. The CDR3, as DNA: TGTGCCAGCAGCCCCCCAGTAGCGGGGTACACAGATACGCAGTATTTT. The V call is TRBV13, the J call TRBJ2-3; TRBD2 matches 8 bases. The CDR3 totals 16 residues. J lost 2 bases, V lost 5 bases, and 9 bases had no gene match. Germline values: CDR1 PRHDT, CDR2 FYEKMQ (reference sequence).

The chain joins TRBV4-1 to TRBJ2-1, with 7 bases that match TRBD2. With V trimmed by 4 bases and J by 3 bases, 12 bases remained unmatched. The CDR3 totals 17 residues. CDR1 and CDR2 from the germline V gene are MGHRA and YSYEKL. The CDR3 spells CASSPFGRESCYNEQFF. The CDR3, as DNA: TGCGCCAGCAGCCCCTTCGGGCGGGAGAGCTGCTACAATGAGCAGTTCTTC.

The CDR3 region has the DNA TGTGCCAGCACTCCAGACGCGAGCTCCTACAATGAGCAGTTCTTC. Translating it yields CASTPDASSYNEQFF. The genes are TRBV2 and TRBJ2-1; D is undetermined. The V end was cut by 7 bases, the J end by 0 bases, with 13 bases between. The CDR3 is made up of 15 amino acids. CDR1 is SNHLY, CDR2 FYNNEI, per germline.

The V call is TRBV24-1, the J call TRBJ2-1; 10 bases match TRBD1. The V segment lost 1 base and the J segment 3 bases; nucleotides outside the gene matches: 2. Germline V CDR1 and CDR2: KGHDR, SFDVKD. The CDR3 is 16 amino acids. The CDR3 loop is CATSDFGQGGYNEQFF. The CDR3, as DNA: TGTGCCACCAGTGATTTTGGACAGGGGGGCTACAATGAGCAGTTCTTC.

In its sample, this clonotype was seen many times. The rearrangement links TRBV20-1 to TRBJ2-6; D is possibly TRBD2 (6 bases). Germline-derived CDR1 and CDR2 are DFQATT and SNEGSKA (reference sequence). The CDR3 runs to 14 residues. Trimming stripped 5 bases from V and 0 bases from J, with 8 bases between. CDR3 in DNA: TGCAGTGCTGGAGGGGACTCTGGGGCCAACGTCCTGACTTTC. Translated: CSAGGDSGANVLTF.

This clonotype was counted many times. The CDR3 sequence: CAAGTRGGTYNEQFF. DNA of the CDR3: TGTGCCGCCGGGACCAGGGGCGGTACCTACAATGAGCAGTTCTTC. The rearrangement uses TRBV6-1 and TRBJ2-1; perhaps TRBD1 as D (6 bases). The CDR3 is 15 amino acids. Trimming took off 11 bases at V and 2 bases at J, with 19 bases between the two ends. The germline gives CDR1 MNHNS, CDR2 SASEGT.

This clonotype has a count of ten or more. The chain is built from TRBV7-9 and TRBJ1-4; 9 positions match TRBD1. This CDR3 comprises 16 residues. V trimming: 5 bases; J trimming: 7 bases; junction bases outside the gene matches: 11. Looked up from germline, CDR1 is SEHNR and CDR2 is FQNEAQ (reference sequence). The CDR3 loop reads CASSTPNRGRAEKLFF. The CDR3 bases are TGTGCCAGCAGCACCCCAAACAGGGGGCGGGCTGAAAAACTGTTTTTT.

Many counts were recorded for this clonotype. J is TRBJ2-7 and V is TRBV30; 7 nucleotides match TRBD1. CDR3 length: 16 amino acids. From germline, CDR1 is GTSNPN and CDR2 SVGIG (reference sequence). V trimming: 2 bases; J trimming: 5 bases; junction bases outside the gene matches: 15. CDR3 protein: CAWSKSRPQGVDEQYF. CDR3 in DNA: TGTGCCTGGAGTAAATCTCGCCCCCAGGGGGTAGACGAGCAGTACTTC.

This clonotype was seen more than once but under ten times. The chain recombines TRBV10-3 with TRBJ2-7, with TRBD1 identical over 8 bases. V gave up 3 bases and J gave up 2 bases; unmatched junction bases: 3. This CDR3 comprises 14 residues. Germline CDR1 ENHRY, CDR2 SYGVKD. The CDR3 DNA reads TGTGCCATCAGTGACGAGACAGGGGCCTACGAGCAGTACTTC. This encodes CAISDETGAYEQYF.

J is TRBJ2-3 and V is TRBV7-2; no clear D gene. Germline-derived CDR1 and CDR2 are SGHTA and FQGNSA. V dropped 0 bases and J dropped 7 bases, with 8 bases sitting between them. The CDR3 consists of 13 residues. The CDR3 loop reads CASSLARRYTQYF. CDR3 nucleotide sequence: TGTGCCAGCAGCTTAGCACGGCGGTATACGCAGTATTTT. Combining the CDR3 with reference TRBV7-2 and TRBJ2-3 gives the whole variable domain GAGVSQSPSNKVTEKGKDVELRCDPISGHTALYWYRQSLGQGLEFLIYFQGNSAPDKSGLPSDRFSAERTGGSVSTLTIQRTQQEDSAVYLCASSLARRYTQYFGPGTRLTVL.

This clonotype was recorded at least ten times. The chain recombines TRBV27 with TRBJ2-1; 9 bases fit TRBD2. CDR1 and CDR2 (germline): MNHEY, SMNVEV (reference sequence). CDR3 length: 14 residues. J gave up 7 bases and V 2 bases, and 3 bases lay outside the gene matches. CDR3 nucleotides: TGTGCCAGCAGTTTAGATAGCGGGAGAAATGAGCAGTTCTTC. This gives the protein CASSLDSGRNEQFF.

The CDR3 nucleotides read TGTGCCATCACTCCGGGATACACCGGGGAGCTGTTTTTT. Its translation is CAITPGYTGELFF. The chain joins TRBV6-6 to TRBJ2-2; D may be TRBD2 (5 bases). V gave up 10 bases and J gave up 3 bases, with 12 bases separating them. Germline CDR1 is MNHNY and CDR2 is SVGAGI (reference sequence). This CDR3 is 13 amino acids long.

This clonotype was observed many times. The rearrangement joins TRBV5-6 to TRBJ2-7; D possibly corresponds to TRBD1 (5 bases). The CDR3 covers 15 residues. The germline V and J ends were trimmed by 0 bases and 1 base, with 11 bases remaining between them. In germline, CDR1 is SGHDT, CDR2 YYEEEE. The CDR3 is CASSLGTLTSYEQYF. DNA for the CDR3: TGTGCCAGCAGCTTGGGGACACTCACTTCCTACGAGCAGTACTTC. The entire variable domain, with the rest obtained from reference TRBV5-6 and TRBJ2-7, is as follows: DAGVTQSPTHLIKTRGQQVTLRCSPKSGHDTVSWYQQALGQGPQFIFQYYEEEERQRGNFPDRFSGHQFPNYSSELNVNALLLGDSALYLCASSLGTLTSYEQYFGPGTRLTVT.

The table lists this clonotype with a few counts. This chain connects TRBV11-1 to TRBJ2-3, with D perhaps matching TRBD2 (6 bases). Germline CDR1 is SGHAT and CDR2 is FQDESV (reference sequence). The CDR3 covers 15 residues. The V gene lost 2 bases and the J gene lost 4 bases, with 13 bases spanning the gap. CDR3: CASSLLPEGPDTQYF. The CDR3, as DNA: TGTGCCAGCAGCTTACTGCCGGAGGGCCCAGATACGCAGTATTTT.

This clonotype was seen ten or more times. The chain uses TRBV9 and TRBJ2-3; TRBD1 matches at 10 bases. The CDR3 covers 15 residues. Germline V gene lookup returns CDR1 SGDLS and CDR2 YYNGEE. After removal of 3 bases from V and 3 bases from J, the junction contained 4 bases not matched to a gene. The DNA for the CDR3 is TGTGCCAGCAGCGAGGGACAGGGGTGGACAGATACGCAGTATTTT. It encodes CASSEGQGWTDTQYF.

In regard to this clonotype: Its ends do not fully match the called genes, so a read error is possible. CDR3 protein: CSSSFTSGSYEQYF. The CDR3 DNA reads TGTTCCAGCAGCTTTACGAGCGGCTCCTACGAGCAGTACTTC. The chain joins TRBV7-8 to TRBJ2-7, with D possibly being TRBD2 (5 bases). Germline CDR1 SGHVS, CDR2 FQNEAQ. The CDR3 length is 14 residues.

This clonotype showed up many times. The chain is built from TRBV11-2 and TRBJ2-1; D ambiguous. The CDR3 is 13 residues long. V was shortened by 1 base and J by 6 bases, with 7 bases between the two germline ends. Germline CDR1 SGHAT, CDR2 FQNNGV. Here the CDR3 DNA reads TGTGCCAGCAGCTTAGTCCCAGTCAATGAGCAGTTCTTC. This gives the protein CASSLVPVNEQFF.

This clonotype was counted at least ten times. The chain combines TRBV6-2 or TRBV6-3 with TRBJ2-1; TRBD2 agrees at 11 bases. V gave up 2 bases and J gave up 7 bases; unmatched junction bases: 10. Germline-derived CDR1 and CDR2 are MNHEY and SVGEGT. This CDR3 is 17 amino acids long. The CDR3 sequence: CASSYGELAGEWNEQFF. The CDR3 region has the DNA TGTGCCAGCAGTTACGGTGAACTAGCGGGAGAATGGAATGAGCAGTTCTTC.

This clonotype has just a few counts. The J gene is TRBJ2-3, the V gene TRBV6-2 or TRBV6-3; unclear D gene. Deletions cut 2 bases from V and 6 bases from J, with 6 bases between. Looked up from germline, CDR1 is MNHEY and CDR2 is SVGEGT. The CDR3 totals 12 residues. CDR3 protein: CASSYQLDTQYF. Here the CDR3 DNA reads TGTGCCAGCAGTTACCAGCTTGATACGCAGTATTTT.

In its sample, this clonotype was seen a few times. V gene TRBV7-9 combines with J gene TRBJ2-2, with D tentatively TRBD2 (5 bases). The V end was cut by 3 bases, the J end by 5 bases, with 13 bases between. This CDR3 contains 15 residues. The germline CDR1 and CDR2 sequences are SEHNR and FQNEAQ (reference sequence). CDR3 in DNA: TGTGCCAGCAGCTTTAGCGCTTCCGCGACCGGGGAGCTGTTTTTT. This encodes CASSFSASATGELFF.

This clonotype has a count of ten or more. The rearrangement uses TRBV5-1 and TRBJ2-7, with D maybe TRBD1 (6 bases). Germline V CDR1 and CDR2: SGHRS, YFSETQ. V lost 4 bases and J lost 6, with 20 bases in between. The CDR3 has 15 residues. The CDR3: CASSNEPGTMGEQYF. The DNA for the CDR3 is TGCGCCAGCAGCAATGAGCCAGGGACAATGGGCGAGCAGTACTTC.